The 16 T cell receptor beta chains in this list originate from one sample, sequenced in a study of PD-L1 blockade in urothelial cancer. Here immunoSEQ multiplex PCR was the method, and the copy in TCRdb shows in-frame clones only, minus some. This sample has about 50,000 clones; around 88% occur once, and the top ten carry roughly 14%. Specified time point: pretreatment peripheral blood. Sample: PBMCs, taken around atezolizumab (anti-PD-L1) treatment. Receptors were obtained from a woman in her sixties with urothelial cancer.

The CDR3 is CASSSGAGGQPQHF. As DNA, the CDR3 is TGTGCCAGCAGTTCGGGGGCGGGGGGCCAGCCCCAGCATTTT. The chain recombines TRBV27 with TRBJ1-5; the D gene is possibly TRBD1 (6 bases). Germline CDR1 MNHEY, CDR2 SMNVEV (reference sequence). The CDR3 has 14 amino acids. Trimming took off 4 bases at V and 7 bases at J, with 14 bases between the two ends.

The chain joins TRBV28 to TRBJ1-2; 10 bases agree with TRBD1. Germline lookup yields CDR1 MDHEN and CDR2 SYDVKM. J was trimmed by 4 bases and V by 1 base; bases with no gene match: 12. CDR3 length: 18 residues. CDR3 amino acids: CASSLLPLGTGAGYGYTF. DNA for the CDR3: TGTGCCAGCAGTTTATTGCCTCTAGGGACAGGGGCCGGCTATGGCTACACCTTC.

This clone was seen once. This chain uses TRBV27 with TRBJ2-7; 8 bases align to TRBD1. This CDR3 has 18 residues. Trimming took 6 bases from V and 4 from J; bases not matched to a gene: 20. Germline values: CDR1 MNHEY, CDR2 SMNVEV (reference sequence). CDR3 sequence reads: CASSPIPGTGPSWYEQYF. CDR3 DNA: TGTGCCAGCAGCCCTATCCCCGGGACAGGACCGTCGTGGTACGAGCAGTACTTC.

This clone was counted a few times. The genes are TRBV28 and TRBJ2-3, with unresolved D. Germline V gives CDR1 MDHEN, CDR2 SYDVKM. This CDR3 comprises 13 residues. V was clipped by 6 bases and J by 0 bases, with 7 bases between them. CDR3 protein: CASRPSSTDTQYF. The CDR3 DNA sequence: TGTGCCAGCAGGCCGAGTAGCACAGATACGCAGTATTTT.

J is TRBJ2-3 and V is TRBV7-9, with TRBD1 matching over 9 bases. From germline, CDR1 is SEHNR and CDR2 FQNEAQ (reference sequence). This CDR3 spans 17 amino acids. Unmatched junction bases numbered 7, after V lost 2 bases and J lost 1 base. The CDR3 DNA sequence: TGTGCCAGCAGCTTATTATTCAGGACAGGGGGCACAGATACGCAGTATTTT. As protein: CASSLLFRTGGTDTQYF. Filled out from reference TRBV7-9 and TRBJ2-3, the complete variable domain reads DTGVSQNPRHKITKRGQNVTFRCDPISEHNRLYWYRQTLGQGPEFLTYFQNEAQLEKSRLLSDRFSAERPKGSFSTLEIQRTEQGDSAMYLCASSLLFRTGGTDTQYFGPGTRLTVL.

V and J are TRBV6-5 and TRBJ2-5, with 10 positions matching TRBD2. CDR3 length: 15 amino acids. Trimming removed 8 bases from V and 7 bases from J; junction bases left unmatched: 13. Germline-derived CDR1 and CDR2 are MNHEY and SVGAGI. DNA for the CDR3: TGTGCCAGCTCCGCTAGCGGGGGTGTCGGTGGGACCCAGTACTTC. This codes for CASSASGGVGGTQYF.

This clone appeared a single time. The gene calls are TRBV19 and TRBJ2-1; weak D call: TRBD2 (5 bases). The CDR3 extends over 15 amino acids. Germline CDR1 is LNHDA and CDR2 is SQIVND (reference sequence). V was cut by 3 bases and J by 5 bases, with 14 bases left in between. CDR3 sequence reads: CASSIYGILNNEQFF. CDR3 DNA sequence: TGTGCCAGTAGTATTTACGGGATTCTGAACAATGAGCAGTTCTTC.

This clone was counted between two and nine times. The chain is built from TRBV10-2 and TRBJ2-1, with TRBD2 matching 11 bases. Germline V gene lookup returns CDR1 WSHSY and CDR2 SAAADI. The CDR3 runs 14 residues. V shed 5 bases, J shed 7 bases, and the junction held 4 bases outside the gene matches. The CDR3 loop reads CASSTSGSGNEQFF. CDR3 coding DNA: TGCGCCAGCAGTACTAGCGGGAGTGGTAATGAGCAGTTCTTC.

This clone was counted between two and nine times. The rearrangement uses TRBV7-6 and TRBJ1-1; D remains unclear. The V gene's germline CDR1 is SGHVS and CDR2 FNYEAQ. The CDR3 is 13 residues long. Trimming removed 1 base from V and 3 bases from J, with 6 bases in between. CDR3 DNA: TGTGCCAGCAGCTTAGGCGGGGACACTGAAGCTTTCTTT. Protein: CASSLGGDTEAFF.

The chain is built from TRBV9 and TRBJ2-1; 9 bases match TRBD2. V shed 3 bases and J 6 bases; nucleotides not matched to a gene: 7. The CDR3 totals 15 residues. Per the germline V gene, CDR1 is SGDLS and CDR2 is YYNGEE. The CDR3 DNA follows: TGTGCCAGCAGCGCTCCCGGGACTAGCTCCAATGAGCAGTTCTTC. Protein: CASSAPGTSSNEQFF.

CDR3 sequence (DNA): TGTGCCAGCAGCTTAAGGGACAGTAACACTGAAGCTTTCTTT. This codes for CASSLRDSNTEAFF. V and J are TRBV7-6 and TRBJ1-1; 7 positions match TRBD1. Germline loops: CDR1 SGHVS, CDR2 FNYEAQ. V lost 2 bases, J lost 2 bases, and 2 bases stayed unmatched. The CDR3 is 14 amino acids. Drawing the rest from reference TRBV7-6 and TRBJ1-1, the complete variable domain is GAGVSQSPRYKVTKRGQDVALRCDPISGHVSLYWYRQALGQGPEFLTYFNYEAQQDKSGLPNDRFSAERPEGSISTLTIQRTEQRDSAMYRCASSLRDSNTEAFFGQGTRLTVV.

Only a few counts were recorded for this clone. V and J are TRBV27 and TRBJ2-4, with 8 positions matching TRBD1. Germline-derived CDR1 and CDR2 are MNHEY and SMNVEV (reference sequence). Trimming took 3 bases from V and 8 from J; bases not matched to a gene: 3. CDR3 length: 13 residues. CDR3 bases: TGTGCCAGCAGTTTCCAGGGGGCGGACATTCAGTACTTC. Translating it yields CASSFQGADIQYF.

The CDR3 DNA reads as TGTGCCAGCAGCCAGGCGTCGGTCAATCAGCCCCAGCATTTT. It encodes CASSQASVNQPQHF. The J gene is TRBJ1-5, the V gene TRBV7-8, with D unclear. Germline V gene data show CDR1 as SGHVS and CDR2 as FQNEAQ. The CDR3 consists of 14 residues. The V gene lost 5 bases and the J gene lost 3 bases, with 11 bases spanning the gap.

This sequence joins TRBV5-1 and TRBJ1-4; 11 bases map to TRBD1. The length of the CDR3 is 14 residues. The trim removed 3 bases at V and 6 bases at J, leaving 1 base unmatched. Germline assignment: CDR1 SGHRS and CDR2 YFSETQ. This chain's CDR3 is CASSSGQGDEKLFF. The CDR3 DNA reads as TGCGCCAGCAGCTCGGGACAGGGGGATGAAAAACTGTTTTTT.

The gene calls are TRBV5-6 and TRBJ2-1; 13 bases align to TRBD2. The V and J ends lost 0 bases and 7 bases, in that order; junction bases with no gene match: 1. Looked up from germline, CDR1 is SGHDT and CDR2 is YYEEEE. The CDR3 contains 15 residues. The CDR3 here is CASSLGLAGGNEQFF. The DNA of the CDR3 is TGTGCCAGCAGCTTGGGACTAGCGGGAGGAAATGAGCAGTTCTTC.

This sequence joins TRBV5-1 and TRBJ1-1; 7 bases line up with TRBD1. Trimming cost V 2 bases and J 1 base; bases outside gene matches: 8. Germline-derived CDR1 and CDR2 are SGHRS and YFSETQ. This CDR3 has 16 amino acids. CDR3 protein: CASSFAQGIKNTEAFF. The CDR3 DNA reads TGCGCCAGCAGCTTCGCACAGGGGATAAAGAACACTGAAGCTTTCTTT.